This TCR beta chain was sequenced during a study of human thymus T cells. Sequencing was performed with immunoSEQ multiplex PCR; in TCRdb, only in-frame clones are kept and a portion is missing. The table lists roughly 130,000 clones, around 94% of them singletons. Resections from corrective heart surgery provided thymus tissue. Whole-study results and caveats: Repertoires sampled from thymus and blood appeared biased in V and J gene usage.

As for this clone: Its antigen remains unknown.

Trimming cost V 1 base and J 0 bases, with 16 bases left between them. This CDR3 has 18 residues. Germline lookup yields CDR1 GTSNPN and CDR2 SVGIG (reference sequence). The chain carries TRBV30 and TRBJ1-6; D gene ambiguous. Material for sequencing was thymus tissue. This sequence was found in a boy under two years old with a congenital heart defect but otherwise immunologically healthy. The CDR3 loop reads CAWSEIREGSSYNSPLHF. Here the CDR3 DNA reads TGTGCCTGGAGTGAAATCAGAGAGGGAAGCTCCTATAATTCACCCCTCCACTTT.